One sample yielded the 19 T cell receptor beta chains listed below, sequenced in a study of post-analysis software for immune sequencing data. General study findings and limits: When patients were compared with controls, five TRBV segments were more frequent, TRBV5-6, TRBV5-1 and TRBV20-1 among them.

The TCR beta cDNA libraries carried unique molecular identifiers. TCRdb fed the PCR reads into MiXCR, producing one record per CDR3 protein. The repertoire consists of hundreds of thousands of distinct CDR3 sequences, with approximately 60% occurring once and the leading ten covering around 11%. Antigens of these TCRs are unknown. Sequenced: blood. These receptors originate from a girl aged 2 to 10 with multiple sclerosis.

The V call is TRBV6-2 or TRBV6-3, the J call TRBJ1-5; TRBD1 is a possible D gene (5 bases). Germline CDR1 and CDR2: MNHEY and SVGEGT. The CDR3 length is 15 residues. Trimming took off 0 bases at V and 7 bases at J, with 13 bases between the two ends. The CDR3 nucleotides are TGTGCCAGCAGTTACTCCGGGGCCCTTGGACAGCCCCAGCATTTT. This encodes CASSYSGALGQPQHF.

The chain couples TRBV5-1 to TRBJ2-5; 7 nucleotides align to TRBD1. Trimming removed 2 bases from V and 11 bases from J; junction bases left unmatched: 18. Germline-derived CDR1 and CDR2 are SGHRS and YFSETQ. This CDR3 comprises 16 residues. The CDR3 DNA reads TGCGCCAGCAGCTTAGGGGGACAGCGAGCAGGGAATGAGCAGTACTTC. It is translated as CASSLGGQRAGNEQYF.

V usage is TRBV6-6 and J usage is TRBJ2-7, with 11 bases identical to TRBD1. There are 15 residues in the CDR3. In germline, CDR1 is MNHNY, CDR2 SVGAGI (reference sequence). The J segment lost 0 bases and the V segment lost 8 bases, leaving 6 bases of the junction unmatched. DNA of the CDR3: TGTGCCAGCTCGCTCGGACAGGGGGCCTCCTACGAGCAGTACTTC. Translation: CASSLGQGASYEQYF.

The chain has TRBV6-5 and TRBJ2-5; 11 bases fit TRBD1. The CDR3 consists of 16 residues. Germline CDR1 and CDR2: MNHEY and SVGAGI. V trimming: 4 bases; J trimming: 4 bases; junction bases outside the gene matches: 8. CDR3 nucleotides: TGTGCCAGCAGTTCCCTGGACAGGGGGCGCCCAGAGACCCAGTACTTC. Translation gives CASSSLDRGRPETQYF.

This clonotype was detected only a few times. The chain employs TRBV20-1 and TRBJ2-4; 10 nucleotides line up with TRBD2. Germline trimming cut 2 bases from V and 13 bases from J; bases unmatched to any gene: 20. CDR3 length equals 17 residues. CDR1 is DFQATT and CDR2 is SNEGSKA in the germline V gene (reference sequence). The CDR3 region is CSARYLGVASGSKGQYF. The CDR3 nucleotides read TGCAGTGCTAGATACTTAGGAGTCGCTAGCGGGAGTAAAGGGCAGTACTTC.

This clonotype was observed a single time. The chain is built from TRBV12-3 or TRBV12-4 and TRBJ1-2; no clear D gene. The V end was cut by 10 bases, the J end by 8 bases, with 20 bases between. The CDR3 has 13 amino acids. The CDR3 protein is CATAPGWASGYTF. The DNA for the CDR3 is TGTGCCACGGCCCCGGGGTGGGCCTCAGGCTACACCTTC.

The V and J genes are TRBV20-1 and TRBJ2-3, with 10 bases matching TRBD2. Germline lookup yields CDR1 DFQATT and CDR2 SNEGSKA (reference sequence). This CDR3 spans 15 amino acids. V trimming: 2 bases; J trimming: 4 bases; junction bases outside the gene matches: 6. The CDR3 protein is CSARFFGLAADTQYF. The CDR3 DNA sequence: TGCAGTGCTAGATTCTTCGGACTAGCGGCAGATACGCAGTATTTT.

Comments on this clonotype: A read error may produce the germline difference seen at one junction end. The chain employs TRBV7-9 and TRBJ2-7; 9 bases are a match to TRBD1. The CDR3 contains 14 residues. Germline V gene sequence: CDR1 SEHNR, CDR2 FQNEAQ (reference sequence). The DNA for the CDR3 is TGTGCCAGCAGCTCCCGGGACAGGGTCTACGGGCAGTACTTC. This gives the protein CASSSRDRVYGQYF. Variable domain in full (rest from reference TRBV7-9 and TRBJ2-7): DTGVSQNPRHKITKRGQNVTFRCDPISEHNRLYWYRQTLGQGPEFLTYFQNEAQLEKSRLLSDRFSAERPKGSFSTLEIQRTEQGDSAMYLCASSSRDRVYGQYFGPGTRLTVT.

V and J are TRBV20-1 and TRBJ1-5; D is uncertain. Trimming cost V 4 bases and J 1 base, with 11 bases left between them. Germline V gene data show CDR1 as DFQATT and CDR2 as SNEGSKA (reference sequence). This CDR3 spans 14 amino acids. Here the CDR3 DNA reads TGCAGTGCTACCGCGTCTCCGAGCAATCAGCCCCAGCATTTT. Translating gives CSATASPSNQPQHF.

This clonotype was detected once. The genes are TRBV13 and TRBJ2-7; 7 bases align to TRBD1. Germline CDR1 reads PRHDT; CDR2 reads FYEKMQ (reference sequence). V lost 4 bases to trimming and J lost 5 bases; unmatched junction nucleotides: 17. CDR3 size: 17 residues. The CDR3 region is CASSSPTSRQGLDEQYF. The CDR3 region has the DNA TGTGCCAGCAGCTCCCCCACATCCCGACAGGGTCTCGACGAGCAGTACTTC.

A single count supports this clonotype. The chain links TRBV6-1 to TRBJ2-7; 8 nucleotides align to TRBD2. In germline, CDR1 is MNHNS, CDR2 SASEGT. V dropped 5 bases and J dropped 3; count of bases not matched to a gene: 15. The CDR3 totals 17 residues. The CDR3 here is CASSPPVRRGADYEQYF. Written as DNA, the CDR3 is TGTGCCAGCAGTCCCCCGGTGAGGCGGGGGGCCGACTACGAGCAGTACTTC.

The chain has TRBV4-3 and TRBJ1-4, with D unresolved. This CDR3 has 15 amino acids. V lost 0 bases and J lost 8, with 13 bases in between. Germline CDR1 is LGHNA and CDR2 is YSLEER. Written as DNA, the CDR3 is TGCGCCAGCAGCCAAGAGTTCGGAATTTCGGAAAAACTGTTTTTT. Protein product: CASSQEFGISEKLFF.

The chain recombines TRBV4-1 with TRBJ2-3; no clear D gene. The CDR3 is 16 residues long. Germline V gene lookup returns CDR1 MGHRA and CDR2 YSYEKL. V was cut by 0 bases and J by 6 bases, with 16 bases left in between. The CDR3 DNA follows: TGCGCCAGCAGCCAAGAGGTAACGACCACGTCGGATACGCAGTATTTT. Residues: CASSQEVTTTSDTQYF.

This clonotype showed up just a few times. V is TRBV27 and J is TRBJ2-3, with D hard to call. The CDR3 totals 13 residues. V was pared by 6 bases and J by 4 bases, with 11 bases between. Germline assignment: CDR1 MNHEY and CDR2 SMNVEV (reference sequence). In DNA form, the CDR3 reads TGTGCCAGCAGCCAAGTACTTCCAGATACGCAGTATTTT. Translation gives CASSQVLPDTQYF.

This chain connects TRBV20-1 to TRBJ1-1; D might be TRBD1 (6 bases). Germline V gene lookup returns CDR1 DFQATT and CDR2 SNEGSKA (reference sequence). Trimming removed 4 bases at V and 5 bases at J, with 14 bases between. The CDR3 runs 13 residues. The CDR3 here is CSATRPGATEAFF. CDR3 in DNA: TGCAGTGCTACGAGGCCAGGGGCGACTGAAGCTTTCTTT.

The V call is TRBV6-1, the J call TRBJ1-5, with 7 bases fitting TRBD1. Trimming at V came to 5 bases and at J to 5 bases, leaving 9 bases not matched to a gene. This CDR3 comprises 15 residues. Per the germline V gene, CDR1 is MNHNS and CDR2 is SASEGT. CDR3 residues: CASSPRDRPHQPQHF. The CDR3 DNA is TGTGCCAGCAGTCCAAGGGACAGACCTCATCAGCCCCAGCATTTT.

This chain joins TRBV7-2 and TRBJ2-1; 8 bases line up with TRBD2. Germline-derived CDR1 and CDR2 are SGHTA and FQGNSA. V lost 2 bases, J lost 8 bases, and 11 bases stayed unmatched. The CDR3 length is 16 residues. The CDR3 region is CASSLTGGGPGDEQFF. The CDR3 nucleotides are TGTGCCAGCAGCTTAACTGGCGGGGGGCCGGGGGATGAGCAGTTCTTC.

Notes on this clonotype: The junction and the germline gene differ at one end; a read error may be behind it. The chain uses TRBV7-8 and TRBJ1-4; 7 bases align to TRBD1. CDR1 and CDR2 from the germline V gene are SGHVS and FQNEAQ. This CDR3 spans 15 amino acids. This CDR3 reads CASSAYRGANEKRFF. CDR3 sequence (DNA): TGTGCCAGCAGCGCGTACAGGGGTGCCAATGAAAAACGGTTTTTT. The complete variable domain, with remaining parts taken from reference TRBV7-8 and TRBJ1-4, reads GAGVSQSPRYKVAKRGQDVALRCDPISGHVSLFWYQQALGQGPEFLTYFQNEAQLDKSGLPSDRFFAERPEGSVSTLKIQRTQQEDSAVYLCASSAYRGANEKRFFGSGTQLSVL.

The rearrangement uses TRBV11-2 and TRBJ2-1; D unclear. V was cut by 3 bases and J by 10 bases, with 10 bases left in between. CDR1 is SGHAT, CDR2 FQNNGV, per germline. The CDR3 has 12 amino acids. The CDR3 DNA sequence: TGTGCCAGCAGCTTGGGATTTGGGGAGCAGTTCTTC. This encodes CASSLGFGEQFF.